The T cell receptor beta chain under discussion was sequenced for a study of cytomegalovirus exposure and HLA in healthy donors. Study results and caveats: A further, later analysis showed that HLA-associated TCR beta chains (compared with equally common others) were more clonally expanded. Several of the most significant clusters were apparently associated with common viral pathogens in a later analysis.

At sampling all donors were nominally healthy, likely with unrecorded immune exposures. For this clone: The antigen is undetermined.

This PCR relied on a set of 60 Vbeta primers and 13 Jbeta primers. Assay: immunoSEQ multiplex PCR; the TCRdb copy retains only in-frame clones and omits some. Among about 180,000 clones listed, 77% were seen once. V lost 0 bases and J lost 9; bases outside the gene matches: 8. This CDR3 is 16 amino acids long. Germline CDR1 and CDR2: SGHTA and FQGNSA. Source material: PBMCs. The receptor's source is a woman younger than 45 in good health and CMV-seropositive. The V and J genes are TRBV7-2 and TRBJ2-3; 11 positions agree with TRBD2. The CDR3 region is CASSLARLAGGDTQYF. The CDR3, as DNA: TGTGCCAGCAGCTTAGCCCGGCTAGCGGGAGGCGACACGCAGTATTTT.